A single sample gave rise to the 12 T cell receptor beta chains below, sequenced in a study of molecular identifiers for immune sequencing clone quantification. Each CDR3 protein gets one entry after TCRdb re-called the PCR reads with MiXCR. The sample comprises some 91,000 distinct CDR3 sequences, about 24% of which are singletons, and about 0.94% rests with the top ten. Sample: naive CD8+ T cells from blood, with Jurkat cell RNA spiked in. Stated subset: FACS-sorted CD8+CD4-CCR7+CD45RA+ naive T cells. The receptors were gathered from a human donor in good health. Some libraries in this study had Jurkat cell RNA spiked in.

This clonotype has a count of ten or more. The chain couples TRBV4-1 to TRBJ2-7; TRBD2 agrees at 10 bases. Unmatched junction bases numbered 6, after V lost 1 base and J lost 3 bases. Germline V gene data show CDR1 as MGHRA and CDR2 as YSYEKL. The length of the CDR3 is 16 residues. The CDR3 here is CASSQVWTSGYYEQYF. Written as DNA, the CDR3 is TGCGCCAGCAGCCAAGTGTGGACTAGCGGATACTACGAGCAGTACTTC.

The V call is TRBV27, the J call TRBJ2-7, with 10 bases fitting TRBD2. CDR3 length: 14 residues. Germline CDR1 is MNHEY and CDR2 is SMNVEV (reference sequence). The J segment lost 5 bases and the V segment lost 6 bases, leaving 7 bases of the junction unmatched. CDR3 sequence: CASRLAGAGDEQYV. The CDR3 bases are TGTGCCAGCAGGCTAGCGGGGGCAGGGGACGAGCAGTACGTC.

This clonotype was counted ten times or more. The V call is TRBV5-6, the J call TRBJ2-7; 10 bases align to TRBD1. This CDR3 has 15 residues. V lost 4 bases, J lost 5 bases, and 9 bases stayed unmatched. Germline values: CDR1 SGHDT, CDR2 YYEEEE. The CDR3 region is CASSPAGTGVHEQYF. CDR3 DNA: TGTGCCAGCAGCCCCGCTGGGACAGGGGTACACGAGCAGTACTTC. Looking up the rest from reference TRBV5-6 and TRBJ2-7 gives the full variable domain: DAGVTQSPTHLIKTRGQQVTLRCSPKSGHDTVSWYQQALGQGPQFIFQYYEEEERQRGNFPDRFSGHQFPNYSSELNVNALLLGDSALYLCASSPAGTGVHEQYFGPGTRLTVT.

There are a few counts of this clonotype. The chain employs TRBV7-9 and TRBJ2-1, with D perhaps matching TRBD2 (5 bases). This CDR3 spans 19 amino acids. Germline CDR1 and CDR2: SEHNR and FQNEAQ (reference sequence). Trimming shortened V by 0 bases and J by 5 bases, and 23 bases separated the two germline ends. CDR3 DNA sequence: TGTGCCAGCAGCTTAGCACGGGGAATCATTGGCGGGCCCAACAATGAGCAGTTCTTC. This sequence encodes CASSLARGIIGGPNNEQFF.

The V and J genes are TRBV7-9 and TRBJ1-4; D is unclear. V was trimmed by 3 bases and J by 4 bases, leaving 9 bases between them. CDR3 length equals 14 residues. Germline values: CDR1 SEHNR, CDR2 FQNEAQ (reference sequence). The CDR3 nucleotides read TGTGCCAGCAGCTTTACGCTAGATAATGAAAAACTGTTTTTT. Translated: CASSFTLDNEKLFF.

Concerning this clonotype itself: This sequence may be a read error, since a much larger clone differs from it by one base. This chain joins TRBV19 and TRBJ2-7, with D unclear. V lost 11 bases, J lost 1 base, and 15 bases lay in between. This CDR3 is 13 amino acids long. Germline CDR1 LNHDA, CDR2 SQIVND (reference sequence). The CDR3 nucleotides are TGTGCCGCGAGTGACGGATCTTCCTACGAGCAGTACTTC. Residues: CAASDGSSYEQYF. Complete variable domain (other parts from reference TRBV19 and TRBJ2-7): DGGITQSPKYLFRKEGQNVTLSCEQNLNHDAMYWYRQDPGQGLRLIYYSQIVNDFQKGDIAEGYSVSREKKESFPLTVTSAQKNPTAFYLCAASDGSSYEQYFGPGTRLTVT.

This clonotype was counted only a few times. CDR3 sequence (DNA): TGTGCCAGCAGTCTGGCGGGTAGCGGGTCCTACGAGCAGTACTTC. It encodes CASSLAGSGSYEQYF. The chain joins TRBV12-3 or TRBV12-4 to TRBJ2-7, with 7 bases matching TRBD2. CDR3 size: 15 residues. V shed 5 bases and J 1 base; nucleotides not matched to a gene: 8.

This clonotype was seen ten or more times. The V gene is TRBV28, the J gene TRBJ1-5; maybe TRBD1 (5 bases). The CDR3 covers 14 residues. The V gene's germline CDR1 is MDHEN and CDR2 SYDVKM. The V and J ends lost 1 base and 6 bases respectively, with 10 bases between them. CDR3 residues: CASSLSRAGQPQHF. The CDR3 region has the DNA TGTGCCAGCAGTTTATCCAGGGCTGGTCAGCCCCAGCATTTT.

The genes are TRBV7-9 and TRBJ2-7; TRBD2 agrees at 11 bases. Germline CDR1 is SEHNR and CDR2 is FQNEAQ (reference sequence). Trimming at V came to 4 bases and at J to 2 bases, leaving 7 bases not matched to a gene. The CDR3 length is 16 residues. The CDR3 nucleotides are TGTGCCAGCAGCTCAGGTGTGGGACTAGCGGCCTACGAGCAGTACTTC. Protein product: CASSSGVGLAAYEQYF.

This clonotype came up many times. V gene TRBV9 combines with J gene TRBJ2-6; TRBD1 is a possible D gene (5 bases). Trimming left V 4 bases short and J 0 bases short, with 14 bases between. CDR1 SGDLS and CDR2 YYNGEE come from the germline V gene. The CDR3 has 17 amino acids. This chain's CDR3 is CASSPATEYSGANVLTF. CDR3 nucleotide sequence: TGTGCCAGCAGCCCCGCGACAGAGTACTCTGGGGCCAACGTCCTGACTTTC. Based on the CDR3 plus reference TRBV9 and TRBJ2-6, the full variable domain is DSGVTQTPKHLITATGQRVTLRCSPRSGDLSVYWYQQSLDQGLQFLIQYYNGEERAKGNILERFSAQQFPDLHSELNLSSLELGDSALYFCASSPATEYSGANVLTFGAGSRLTVL.

V is TRBV6-2 or TRBV6-3 and J is TRBJ2-1; D might be TRBD1 or TRBD2, each matching 5 bases. CDR1 is MNHEY, CDR2 SVGEGT, per germline. V shed 11 bases and J shed 7 bases, with 18 bases lying between them. The CDR3 loop spans 13 amino acids. The CDR3 loop is CAGSLGGYNEQFF. In DNA, the CDR3 is TGTGCCGGGAGCCTTGGGGGTTATAATGAGCAGTTCTTC.

The gene calls are TRBV24-1 and TRBJ1-2; maybe TRBD1 (5 bases). Looked up from germline, CDR1 is KGHDR and CDR2 is SFDVKD. V gave up 4 bases and J gave up 6 bases, with 17 bases separating them. The CDR3 runs to 15 residues. The chain's CDR3 is CATSERTGGADGYTF. CDR3 nucleotides: TGTGCCACCAGTGAGAGAACAGGCGGAGCAGATGGCTACACCTTC.